The rows below give T cell receptor beta chains drawn from one sample of a study of vaccination effects on CD4 cells after COVID-19. These receptors have no identified antigens. TCRdb's table, derived via immunoSEQ multiplex PCR, lists solely in-frame clones and lacks some. The table has approximately 54,000 clones, roughly 76% seen once. The sample here was CD4+ T cells from PBMCs cultured with HCoV-229E spike peptides, taken before COVID-19 vaccination. These receptors came from a human donor who received a COVID-19 vaccine. The CDR3 runs from the conserved cysteine through the conserved F or W. D genes are given only for firm matches. Expanded clones are given a class, and other clones once, few, many or no size at all.

D gene | J gene | clone size | V gene | CDR3 protein | CDR3 DNA
. | TRBJ2-5 | . | TRBV2 | CASREGPLKQETQYF | TGTGCCAGCAGGGAAGGCCCACTAAAACAAGAGACCCAGTACTTC
. | TRBJ1-2 | . | TRBV27 | CASRRDGSYGYTF | TGTGCCAGCAGACGGGACGGTAGCTATGGCTACACCTTC
. | TRBJ1-1 | . | TRBV12-3/TRBV12-4 | CASSFQGDTEAFF | TGTGCCAGCAGTTTTCAGGGCGACACTGAAGCTTTCTTT
. | TRBJ1-2 | once | TRBV29-1 | CSVPPQGGGGGYTF | TGCAGCGTCCCTCCCCAGGGCGGGGGTGGTGGCTACACCTTC
. | TRBJ1-2 | . | TRBV3-1/TRBV3-2 | CASSPWAEGRGHTF | TGTGCCAGCAGCCCCTGGGCAGAGGGGAGAGGCCACACCTTC
. | TRBJ1-2 | . | TRBV30 | CAWRGGVSGYGYTF | TGTGCCTGGAGGGGAGGAGTGTCTGGCTATGGCTACACCTTC
TRBD2 | TRBJ2-1 | . | TRBV9 | CASSPRLAGSSYNEQFF | TGTGCCAGCAGCCCCCGTTTAGCGGGGAGCTCCTACAATGAGCAGTTCTTC
TRBD2 | TRBJ2-2 | . | TRBV19 | CASSPPLLAGDTGELFF | TGTGCCAGTAGTCCTCCCCTACTAGCGGGGGACACCGGGGAGCTGTTTTTT
. | TRBJ2-5 | . | TRBV10-3 | CAISTQGLETQYF | TGTGCCATCAGCACTCAGGGTTTAGAGACCCAGTACTTC
TRBD1 | TRBJ2-5 | . | TRBV12-5 | CASGLVLVGTGGSGETQYF | TGTGCTAGTGGTTTGGTACTGGTTGGGACAGGGGGCAGTGGAGAGACCCAGTACTTC
TRBD1 | TRBJ2-3 | . | TRBV6-4 | CASSRQGTTDTQYF | TGTGCCAGCAGCCGACAGGGTACGACAGATACGCAGTATTTT
. | TRBJ2-3 | few | TRBV4-1 | CASSQETNADTQYF | TGCGCCAGCAGCCAAGAAACGAATGCAGATACGCAGTATTTT